The following is a TCR beta chain sequence with its context. The data stem from a study of OX40 agonist ivuxolimab in advanced cancers. The repertoire was sequenced with immunoSEQ multiplex PCR; TCRdb's copy has only in-frame clones and lacks some. This table holds around 31,000 clones, about nine tenths found once. Trimming removed 1 base at V and 4 bases at J, with 10 bases between. The CDR3 length is 14 residues. CDR1 and CDR2 from the germline V gene are MDHEN and SYDVKM. The sequence was obtained from an adult with an advanced solid tumor such as melanoma, head and neck, liver or kidney cancer. The chain recombines TRBV28 with TRBJ1-2; no reliable D call. Sample: CD4+ or CD8+ T cells sorted from blood, taken in a trial of the OX40 agonist ivuxolimab. This CDR3 reads CASSLSGDGYGYTF. CDR3 DNA: TGTGCCAGCAGTTTATCCGGGGATGGCTATGGCTACACCTTC.